Listed below are T cell receptor beta chains from one sample, sequenced in a study of CD8+CD57+ T cells in acquired aplastic anemia. TCRdb re-analysed the reads in MiXCR, keeping a single row per CDR3 protein. Here the sample spans fewer than 250,000 distinct CDR3 sequences, under 55% being singletons. Sequencing input: sorted CD4+, CD8+, or CD8+CD57+ T cells (not recorded which) from PBMCs. These receptor sequences come from a human donor with aplastic anemia. Both conserved end residues are part of each CDR3. A D gene is named only where the DNA matches it firmly. Clone sizes are given selectively: once, few, many, or a class where the clone is expanded.

j_call d_call v_call clone_size cdr3_aa cdr3_nt
TRBJ2-1 TRBD1 TRBV2 - CASRDRGREQFF TGTGCCAGCAGAGACAGGGGGCGAGAGCAGTTCTTC
TRBJ1-4 - TRBV7-9 - CASSPGTSNNEKLFF TGTGCCAGCAGCCCCGGGACTAGCAACAATGAAAAACTGTTTTTT
TRBJ1-4 - TRBV12-3/TRBV12-4 - CASTTWGTRAEKLFF TGTGCCAGCACCACTTGGGGGACCAGGGCTGAAAAACTGTTTTTT
TRBJ2-1 TRBD2 TRBV11-3 many CASSLDSRGGSNEQFF TGTGCCAGCAGCTTAGATTCGCGGGGGGGATCCAATGAGCAGTTCTTC
TRBJ2-7 TRBD1 TRBV10-2 many CASNAGTGVSYEQYF TGCGCCAGCAACGCCGGGACAGGGGTCTCCTACGAGCAGTACTTC
TRBJ1-6 - TRBV28 many CASSLTGQYSPLHF TGTGCCAGCAGTTTAACAGGGCAGTATTCACCCCTCCACTTT
TRBJ1-1 - TRBV12-3/TRBV12-4 many CASSREAGANTEAFF TGTGCCAGCAGCCGGGAGGCAGGCGCGAACACTGAAGCTTTCTTT
TRBJ2-7 - TRBV7-9 - CASSRGARYEQYF TGTGCCAGCAGCCGAGGGGCAAGGTACGAGCAGTACTTC
TRBJ2-7 - TRBV4-1 - CASSKPGLGEQYF TGCGCCAGCAGTAAACCAGGGTTGGGAGAGCAGTACTTC
TRBJ1-4 - TRBV12-3/TRBV12-4 - CASKTAEKLFF TGTGCCAGCAAAACAGCCGAAAAACTGTTTTTT
TRBJ1-1 TRBD1 TRBV5-1 few CASRTGAENTEASF TGCGCCAGCAGAACAGGGGCGGAGAACACTGAAGCTTCCTTT
TRBJ1-1 TRBD1 TRBV11-2 - CASSLTGTGAEAFF TGTGCCAGCAGCCTAACCGGGACAGGGGCGGAAGCTTTCTTT
TRBJ2-7 - TRBV5-4 - CASSFSTGVAYEQYF TGTGCCAGCAGCTTCTCGACGGGGGTGGCCTACGAGCAGTACTTC
TRBJ2-7 TRBD1 TRBV2 many CASRTGVNSYEQYF TGTGCCAGCCGGACAGGGGTTAACTCCTACGAGCAGTACTTC
TRBJ1-6 - TRBV18 - CASSPGRQANSPLHF TGTGCCAGCTCACCGGGTCGGCAAGCTAATTCACCCCTCCACTTT
TRBJ1-1 TRBD1 TRBV10-3 - CAISAVTGGLEGTEAFF TGTGCCATCAGTGCAGTGACAGGGGGCCTGGAGGGTACTGAAGCTTTCTTT
TRBJ1-3 - TRBV20-1 - CSAMKGIVGGNTIYF TGCAGTGCTATGAAGGGAATTGTCGGTGGAAACACCATATATTTT
TRBJ2-3 TRBD1 TRBV19 - CASSIIGTGGDTQYF TGTGCCAGTAGTATCATTGGGACAGGGGGAGATACGCAGTATTTT
TRBJ2-4 TRBD2 TRBV7-2 many CASSYPPGTSGAMDIQYF TGTGCCAGCAGCTACCCCCCCGGGACTAGCGGGGCCATGGACATTCAGTACTTC
TRBJ2-1 TRBD1 TRBV5-1 many CASSLSTGGAYNEQFF TGCGCCAGCAGCTTGTCGACAGGGGGCGCGTACAATGAGCAGTTCTTC
TRBJ1-1 - TRBV5-1 many CASSRYSREAAEAFF TGCGCCAGCAGCCGATACTCGAGGGAGGCGGCTGAAGCTTTCTTT
TRBJ2-1 TRBD2 TRBV25-1 - CASSGSSGGFNEQFF TGTGCCAGCAGTGGGTCTAGCGGGGGGTTCAATGAGCAGTTCTTC
TRBJ1-5 - TRBV4-1 many CASSQGPAIIGQPQHF TGCGCCAGCAGCCAAGGGCCGGCTATCATCGGGCAGCCCCAGCATTTT
TRBJ2-5 TRBD2 TRBV19 many CASSIPLAGKQETQYF TGTGCCAGTAGTATCCCCCTAGCGGGGAAACAAGAGACCCAGTACTTC
TRBJ1-6 - TRBV2 many CASSPQGQNSPLHF TGTGCCAGCAGCCCCCAGGGGCAGAATTCACCCCTCCACTTT
TRBJ2-5 TRBD2 TRBV7-3 few CASSLQGGQETQYF TGTGCCAGCAGCTTACAGGGAGGGCAAGAGACCCAGTACTTC
TRBJ2-5 TRBD1 TRBV10-3 - CATDRVQETQYF TGTGCCACTGACAGGGTTCAAGAGACCCAGTACTTC
TRBJ1-1 TRBD1 TRBV9 many CASSVGTEGEAFF TGTGCCAGCAGCGTCGGGACAGAGGGTGAAGCTTTCTTT
TRBJ2-2 - TRBV11-2 many CASSWDLTGTGELFF TGTGCCAGCAGCTGGGACCTCACGGGCACCGGGGAGCTGTTTTTT
TRBJ2-7 - TRBV5-1 many CASSLAMTVSYEQYF TGCGCCAGCAGCTTGGCCATGACGGTCTCCTACGAGCAGTACTTC
TRBJ1-5 - TRBV7-8 once CAGSLPGFNQPQHF TGTGCCGGCAGCCTACCGGGATTCAATCAGCCCCAGCATTTT
TRBJ1-5 - TRBV20-1 many CSARGEGDQPQHF TGCAGTGCTAGAGGGGAGGGTGATCAGCCCCAGCATTTT
TRBJ2-5 TRBD2 TRBV3-1 - CASGGGAQYF TGTGCCAGCGGCGGGGGGGCCCAGTACTTC
TRBJ2-3 TRBD2 TRBV6-5 many CASSKPTSGGADTQYF TGTGCCAGCAGCAAACCCACTAGCGGGGGGGCAGATACGCAGTATTTT
TRBJ2-5 - TRBV7-9 - CASSPPSGIEETQYF TGTGCCAGCAGCCCACCATCAGGGATCGAGGAGACCCAGTACTTC
TRBJ2-7 - TRBV4-1 - CASSQYGGSSYEQYF TGCGCCAGCAGCCAATACGGGGGCAGCTCCTACGAGCAGTACTTC
TRBJ2-7 TRBD1 TRBV28 few CASSGTGSSYEQYF TGTGCCAGCAGTGGGACAGGGAGCTCCTACGAGCAGTACTTC
TRBJ2-3 TRBD1 TRBV15 - CATSRADRGTDTQYF TGTGCCACCAGCAGAGCGGACAGGGGCACAGATACGCAGTATTTT
TRBJ2-7 - TRBV7-9 many CASSLAQRLSYEQYF TGTGCCAGCAGCTTAGCGCAGCGCCTCTCCTACGAGCAGTACTTC
TRBJ1-5 - TRBV2 many CASSPGRGNQPQHF TGTGCCAGCAGCCCCGGGAGGGGCAATCAGCCCCAGCATTTT
TRBJ1-2 - TRBV27 - CASSLSGDTKGGYTF TGTGCCAGCAGTTTATCGGGGGACACCAAGGGAGGCTACACCTTC
TRBJ1-6 - TRBV7-9 few CASSLDQGDKPYSPLHF TGTGCCAGCAGCTTAGACCAAGGGGACAAGCCTTATTCACCCCTCCACTTT
TRBJ2-5 TRBD2 TRBV2 - CASKERLAVETQNF TGTGCAAGCAAGGAGAGACTAGCGGTAGAGACCCAGAACTTC
TRBJ1-4 - TRBV7-8 many CASSSSGGRVGEKLFF TGTGCCAGCAGCTCCAGCGGAGGGAGGGTGGGTGAAAAACTGTTTTTT
TRBJ2-2 - TRBV10-3 - CAIGLPGTNTGELFF TGTGCCATAGGGCTCCCGGGCACGAACACCGGGGAGCTGTTTTTT
TRBJ2-7 TRBD1 TRBV4-3 - CASSPGGTGGPPEQYF TGCGCCAGCAGCCCCGGCGGGACAGGGGGACCCCCCGAGCAGTACTTC
TRBJ2-7 TRBD2 TRBV2 - CASRAGAFNEQYF TGTGCCAGCAGAGCGGGAGCTTTCAACGAGCAGTACTTC
TRBJ2-7 - TRBV24-1 - CATNHYEQYF TGTGCCACCAATCACTACGAGCAGTACTTC
TRBJ1-6 - TRBV11-2 - CASSQSGRDNSPLHF TGCGCCAGCAGCCAATCGGGGAGGGATAATTCACCCCTCCACTTT
TRBJ1-6 - TRBV10-3 many CAISESYFSSYNSPLHF TGTGCCATCAGTGAGTCGTATTTCAGCTCCTATAATTCACCCCTCCACTTT
TRBJ2-3 TRBD1 TRBV28 - CATHLTGTGTDTQYF TGTGCCACCCACCTAACCGGGACAGGCACAGATACGCAGTATTTT
TRBJ1-1 TRBD1 TRBV12-3/TRBV12-4 - CASSKGTGAGGTEASF TGTGCCAGCAGCAAAGGGACAGGGGCGGGGGGAACTGAAGCTTCCTTT
TRBJ2-7 - TRBV5-1 many CASSLGHSDSYEQYF TGCGCCAGCAGCTTGGGGCATTCGGACTCCTACGAGCAGTACTTC